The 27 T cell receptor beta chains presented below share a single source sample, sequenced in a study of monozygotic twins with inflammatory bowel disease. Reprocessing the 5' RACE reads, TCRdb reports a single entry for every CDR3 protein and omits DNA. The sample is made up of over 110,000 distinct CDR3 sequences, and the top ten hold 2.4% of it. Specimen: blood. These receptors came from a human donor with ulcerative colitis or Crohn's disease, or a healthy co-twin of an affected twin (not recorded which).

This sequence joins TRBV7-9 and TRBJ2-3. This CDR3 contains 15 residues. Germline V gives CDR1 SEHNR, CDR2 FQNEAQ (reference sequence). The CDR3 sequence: CASSIGRIPTDTQYF.

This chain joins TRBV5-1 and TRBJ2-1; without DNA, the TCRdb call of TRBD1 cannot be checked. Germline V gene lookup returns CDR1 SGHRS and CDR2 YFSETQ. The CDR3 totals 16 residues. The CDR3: CASSTPGQGSYNEQFF.

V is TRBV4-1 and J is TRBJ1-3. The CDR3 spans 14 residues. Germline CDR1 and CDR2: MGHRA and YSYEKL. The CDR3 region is CASGKGDSGNTIYF.

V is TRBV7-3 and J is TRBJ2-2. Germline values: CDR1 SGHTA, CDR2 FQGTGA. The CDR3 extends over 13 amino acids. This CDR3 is CASSLMDRGELFF.

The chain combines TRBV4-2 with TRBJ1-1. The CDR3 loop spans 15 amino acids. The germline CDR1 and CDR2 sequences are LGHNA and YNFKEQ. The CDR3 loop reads CASSRTRTGNTEAFF.

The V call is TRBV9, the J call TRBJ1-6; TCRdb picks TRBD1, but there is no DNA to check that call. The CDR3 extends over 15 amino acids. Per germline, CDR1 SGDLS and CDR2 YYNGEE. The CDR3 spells CASSANTGINSPLHF. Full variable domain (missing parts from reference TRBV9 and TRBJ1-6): DSGVTQTPKHLITATGQRVTLRCSPRSGDLSVYWYQQSLDQGLQFLIQYYNGEERAKGNILERFSAQQFPDLHSELNLSSLELGDSALYFCASSANTGINSPLHFGNGTRLTVT.

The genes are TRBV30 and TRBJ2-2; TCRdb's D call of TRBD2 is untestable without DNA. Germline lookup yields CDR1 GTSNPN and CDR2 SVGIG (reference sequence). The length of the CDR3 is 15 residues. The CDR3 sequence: CAWSNIGGHTGELFF.

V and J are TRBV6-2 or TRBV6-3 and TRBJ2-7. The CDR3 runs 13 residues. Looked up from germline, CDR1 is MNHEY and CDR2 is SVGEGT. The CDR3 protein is CASSYYRTYEQYF.

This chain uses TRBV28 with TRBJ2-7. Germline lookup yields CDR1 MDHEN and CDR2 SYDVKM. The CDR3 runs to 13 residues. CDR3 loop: CASSLRRLDEQYF. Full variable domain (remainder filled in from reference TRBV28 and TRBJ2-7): DVKVTQSSRYLVKRTGEKVFLECVQDMDHENMFWYRQDPGLGLRLIYFSYDVKMKEKGDIPEGYSVSREKKERFSLILESASTNQTSMYLCASSLRRLDEQYFGPGTRLTVT.

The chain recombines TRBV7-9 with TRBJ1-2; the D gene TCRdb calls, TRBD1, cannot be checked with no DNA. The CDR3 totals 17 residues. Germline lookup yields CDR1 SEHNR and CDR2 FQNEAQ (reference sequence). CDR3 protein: CASSLDYPTGTGYGYTF. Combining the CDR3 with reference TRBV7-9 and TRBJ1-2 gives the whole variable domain DTGVSQNPRHKITKRGQNVTFRCDPISEHNRLYWYRQTLGQGPEFLTYFQNEAQLEKSRLLSDRFSAERPKGSFSTLEIQRTEQGDSAMYLCASSLDYPTGTGYGYTFGSGTRLTVV.

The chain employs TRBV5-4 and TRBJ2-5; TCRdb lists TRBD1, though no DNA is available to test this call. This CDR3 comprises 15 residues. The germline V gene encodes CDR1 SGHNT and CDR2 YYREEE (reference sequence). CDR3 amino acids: CASSPLQDRGETQYF.

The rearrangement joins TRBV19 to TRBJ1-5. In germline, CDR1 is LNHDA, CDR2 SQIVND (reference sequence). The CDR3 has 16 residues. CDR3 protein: CASSILGGYSNQPQHF. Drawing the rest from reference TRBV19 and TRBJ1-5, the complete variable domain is DGGITQSPKYLFRKEGQNVTLSCEQNLNHDAMYWYRQDPGQGLRLIYYSQIVNDFQKGDIAEGYSVSREKKESFPLTVTSAQKNPTAFYLCASSILGGYSNQPQHFGDGTRLSIL.

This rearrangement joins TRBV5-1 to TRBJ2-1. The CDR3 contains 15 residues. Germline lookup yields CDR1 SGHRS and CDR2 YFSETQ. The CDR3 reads CASSLEDSSYNEQFF.

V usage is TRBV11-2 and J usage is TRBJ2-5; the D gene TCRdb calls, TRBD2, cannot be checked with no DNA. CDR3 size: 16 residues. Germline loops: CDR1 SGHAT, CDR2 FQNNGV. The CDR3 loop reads CASSAGLGLRQETQYF.

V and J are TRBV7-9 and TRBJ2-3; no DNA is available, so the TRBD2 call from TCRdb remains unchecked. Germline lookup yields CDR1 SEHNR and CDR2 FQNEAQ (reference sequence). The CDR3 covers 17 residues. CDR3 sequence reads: CASSFTLNRKNTDTQYF.

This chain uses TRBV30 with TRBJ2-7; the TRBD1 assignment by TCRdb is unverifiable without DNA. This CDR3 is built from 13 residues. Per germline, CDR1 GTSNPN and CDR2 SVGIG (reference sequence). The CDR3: CAWSVLETGGQYF.

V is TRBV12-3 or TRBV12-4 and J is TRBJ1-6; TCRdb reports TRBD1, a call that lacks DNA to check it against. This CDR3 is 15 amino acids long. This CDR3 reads CASSPRRQGDSPLHF.

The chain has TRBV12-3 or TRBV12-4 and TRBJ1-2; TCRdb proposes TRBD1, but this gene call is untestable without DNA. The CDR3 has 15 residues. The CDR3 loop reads CASSLPGQGARGYTF.

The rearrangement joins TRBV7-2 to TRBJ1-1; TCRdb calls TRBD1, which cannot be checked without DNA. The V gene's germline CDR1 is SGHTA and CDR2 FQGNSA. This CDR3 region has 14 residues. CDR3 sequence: CASSPRTGGTEAFF.

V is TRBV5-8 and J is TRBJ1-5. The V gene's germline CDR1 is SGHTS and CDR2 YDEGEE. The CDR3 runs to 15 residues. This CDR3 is CASSLFKNSNQPQHF.

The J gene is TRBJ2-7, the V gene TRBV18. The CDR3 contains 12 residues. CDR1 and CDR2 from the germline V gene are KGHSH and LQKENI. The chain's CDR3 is CASSPDGYEQYF.

The CDR3: CASGKGTLESYGYTF. The chain carries TRBV7-3 and TRBJ1-2; without DNA, the TCRdb call of TRBD1 cannot be checked. The V gene's germline CDR1 is SGHTA and CDR2 FQGTGA. The CDR3 consists of 15 residues.

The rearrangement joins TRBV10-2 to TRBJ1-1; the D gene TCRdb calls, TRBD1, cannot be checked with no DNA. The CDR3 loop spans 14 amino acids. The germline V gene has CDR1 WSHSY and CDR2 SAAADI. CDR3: CASTEGGAYTEAFF.

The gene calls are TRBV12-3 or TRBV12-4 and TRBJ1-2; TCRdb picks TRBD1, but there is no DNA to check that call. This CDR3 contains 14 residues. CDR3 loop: CASSTNEGLYGYTF.

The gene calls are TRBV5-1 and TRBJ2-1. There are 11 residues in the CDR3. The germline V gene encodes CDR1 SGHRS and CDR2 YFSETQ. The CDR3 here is CASSLTNEQFF.

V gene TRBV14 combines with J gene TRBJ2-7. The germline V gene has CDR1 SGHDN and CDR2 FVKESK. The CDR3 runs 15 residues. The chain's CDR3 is CASSQVVRPSYEQYF. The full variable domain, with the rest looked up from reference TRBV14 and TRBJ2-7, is EAGVTQFPSHSVIEKGQTVTLRCDPISGHDNLYWYRRVMGKEIKFLLHFVKESKQDESGMPNNRFLAERTGGTYSTLKVQPAELEDSGVYFCASSQVVRPSYEQYFGPGTRLTVT.

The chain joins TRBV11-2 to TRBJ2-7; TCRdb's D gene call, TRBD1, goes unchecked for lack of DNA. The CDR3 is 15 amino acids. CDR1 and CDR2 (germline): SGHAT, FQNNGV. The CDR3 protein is CASSPLGTRAREQYF.